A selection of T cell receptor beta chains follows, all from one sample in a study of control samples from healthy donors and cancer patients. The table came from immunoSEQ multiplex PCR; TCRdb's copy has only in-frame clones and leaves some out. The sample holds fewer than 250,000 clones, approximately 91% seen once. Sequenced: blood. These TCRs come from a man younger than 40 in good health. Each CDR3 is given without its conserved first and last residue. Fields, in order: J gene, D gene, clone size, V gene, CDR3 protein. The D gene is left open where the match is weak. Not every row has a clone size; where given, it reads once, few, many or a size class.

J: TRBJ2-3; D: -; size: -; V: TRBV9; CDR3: ASSPGTSTDTQY
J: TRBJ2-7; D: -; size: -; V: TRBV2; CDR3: ASSEIPGITYEQY
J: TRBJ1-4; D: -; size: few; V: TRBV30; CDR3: AWSPDGTNEKLF
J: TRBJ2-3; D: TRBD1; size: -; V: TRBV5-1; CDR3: ASSANPGQGWSTDTQY
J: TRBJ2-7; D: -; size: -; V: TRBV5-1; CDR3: ASSLGSDPLYEQY
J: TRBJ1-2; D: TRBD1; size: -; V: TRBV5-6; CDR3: ASSSGQGVTGYT
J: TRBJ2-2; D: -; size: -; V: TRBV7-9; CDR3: ASSWYGGADTGELF
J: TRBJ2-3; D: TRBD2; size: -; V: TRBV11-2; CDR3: ASSPTTGGDTQY
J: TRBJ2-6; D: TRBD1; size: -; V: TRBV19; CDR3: ASSATGQGAPGANVLT
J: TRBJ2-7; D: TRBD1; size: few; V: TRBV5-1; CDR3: ASSPGQGAFSYEQY
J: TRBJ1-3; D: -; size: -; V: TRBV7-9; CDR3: ASSKSASRNTIY
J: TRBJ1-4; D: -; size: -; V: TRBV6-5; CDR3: ASSYRQWSNEKLF
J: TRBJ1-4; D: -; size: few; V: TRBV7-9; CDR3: ASSTSGGAENEKLF
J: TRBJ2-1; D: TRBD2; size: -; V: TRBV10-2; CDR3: ASSGSSGGAPEQF
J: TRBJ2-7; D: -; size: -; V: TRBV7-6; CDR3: ASSLAFDGATYEQY
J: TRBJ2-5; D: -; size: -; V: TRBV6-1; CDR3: ASSEVLVNSDPTQY
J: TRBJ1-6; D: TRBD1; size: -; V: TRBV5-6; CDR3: ASSLTGANSPLH
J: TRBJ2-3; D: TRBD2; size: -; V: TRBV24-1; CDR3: ATGSGGKADTQY
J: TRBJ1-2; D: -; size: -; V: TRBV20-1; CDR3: SVDGYT
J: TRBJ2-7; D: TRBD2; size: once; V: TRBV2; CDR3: ASAGGELYEQY
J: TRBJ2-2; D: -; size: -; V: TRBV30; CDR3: AWGWGLDSGELF
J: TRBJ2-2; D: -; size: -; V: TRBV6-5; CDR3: ASGRTNTGELF
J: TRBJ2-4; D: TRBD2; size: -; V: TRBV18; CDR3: ASSPRLAGGLAKNIQY
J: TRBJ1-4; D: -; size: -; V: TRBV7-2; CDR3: ASRKAQNEKLF
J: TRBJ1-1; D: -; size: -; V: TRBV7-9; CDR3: ASSLAGSFLAF
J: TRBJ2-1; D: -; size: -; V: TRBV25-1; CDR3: ASSVAGGLYNEQF
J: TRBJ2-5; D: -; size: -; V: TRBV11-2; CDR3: ASSLSGQLLQETQY